The source of this T cell receptor (beta chain) is a study of cytomegalovirus exposure and HLA in healthy donors. Study-level points and caveats: TCR beta chains associated with HLA were, in a later analysis, more clonally expanded than equally common others. Specificity of a few CMV-associated chains for CMV antigens was verified in vitro.

The study ran its PCR with 60 Vbeta and 13 Jbeta primers. Libraries were prepared by immunoSEQ multiplex PCR; TCRdb keeps only in-frame clonotypes and omits some of them. The sample shows about 180,000 clones, around 74% of them seen only once. For this clone: Antigen: not known.

The ends lost 4 bases at V and 0 bases at J; junction bases unmatched: 16. CDR1 is LNHDA and CDR2 is SQIVND in the germline V gene (reference sequence). The CDR3 runs to 20 residues. The sequence derives from a male donor in good health and CMV-seronegative. Sequenced sample: PBMCs. The V and J genes are TRBV19 and TRBJ2-1; the match to TRBD2 covers 9 bases. The DNA for the CDR3 is TGTGCCAGTAGTACGAGGAAGCGGGGGGCTTCCGTGAGCTCCTACAATGAGCAGTTCTTC. Translated: CASSTRKRGASVSSYNEQFF.